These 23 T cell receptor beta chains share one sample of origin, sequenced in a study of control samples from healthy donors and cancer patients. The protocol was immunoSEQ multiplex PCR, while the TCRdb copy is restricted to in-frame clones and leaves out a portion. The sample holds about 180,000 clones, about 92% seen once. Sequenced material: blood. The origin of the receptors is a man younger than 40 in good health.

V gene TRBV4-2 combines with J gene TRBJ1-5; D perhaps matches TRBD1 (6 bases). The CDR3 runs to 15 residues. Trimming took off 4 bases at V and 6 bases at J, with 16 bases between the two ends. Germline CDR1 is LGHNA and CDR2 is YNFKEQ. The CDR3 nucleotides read TGTGCCAGCAGCCGCGAATACACAGGGCTTCAGCCCCAGCATTTT. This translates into CASSREYTGLQPQHF.

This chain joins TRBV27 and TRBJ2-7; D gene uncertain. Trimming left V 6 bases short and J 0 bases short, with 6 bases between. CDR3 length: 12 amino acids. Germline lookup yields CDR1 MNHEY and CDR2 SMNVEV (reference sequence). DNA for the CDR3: TGTGCCAGCAGCTCTAGCTCCTACGAGCAGTACTTC. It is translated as CASSSSSYEQYF.

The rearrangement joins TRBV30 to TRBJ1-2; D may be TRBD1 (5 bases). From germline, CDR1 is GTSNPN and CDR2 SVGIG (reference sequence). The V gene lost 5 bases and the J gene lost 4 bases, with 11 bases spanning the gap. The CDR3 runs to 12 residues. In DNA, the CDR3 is TGTGCCTGGGGGGACGGATCCTATGGCTACACCTTC. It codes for CAWGDGSYGYTF.

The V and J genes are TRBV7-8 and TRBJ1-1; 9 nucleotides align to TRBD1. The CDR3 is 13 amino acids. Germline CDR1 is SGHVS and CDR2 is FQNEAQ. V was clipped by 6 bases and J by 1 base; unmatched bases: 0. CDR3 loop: CASRGQGNTEAFF. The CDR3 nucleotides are TGTGCCAGCAGGGGACAGGGGAACACTGAAGCTTTCTTT.

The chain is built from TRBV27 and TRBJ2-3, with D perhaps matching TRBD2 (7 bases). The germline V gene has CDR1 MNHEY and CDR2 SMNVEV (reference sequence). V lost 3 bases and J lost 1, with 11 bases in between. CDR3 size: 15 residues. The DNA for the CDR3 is TGTGCCAGCAGTTTGAGGGGGGGTGGCACAGATACGCAGTATTTT. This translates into CASSLRGGGTDTQYF.

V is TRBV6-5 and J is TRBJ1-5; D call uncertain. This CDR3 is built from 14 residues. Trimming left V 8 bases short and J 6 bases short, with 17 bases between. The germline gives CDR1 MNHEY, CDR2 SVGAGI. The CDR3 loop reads CASGLGNLGQPQHF. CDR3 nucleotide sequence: TGTGCCAGCGGCCTTGGTAATTTAGGTCAGCCCCAGCATTTT.

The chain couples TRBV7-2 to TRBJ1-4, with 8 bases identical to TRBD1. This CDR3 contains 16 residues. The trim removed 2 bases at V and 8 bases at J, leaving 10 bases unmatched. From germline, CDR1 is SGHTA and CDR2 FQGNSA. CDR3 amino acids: CASSLYGTGGNEKLFF. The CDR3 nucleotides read TGTGCCAGCAGCTTATACGGAACAGGGGGTAACGAAAAACTGTTTTTT.

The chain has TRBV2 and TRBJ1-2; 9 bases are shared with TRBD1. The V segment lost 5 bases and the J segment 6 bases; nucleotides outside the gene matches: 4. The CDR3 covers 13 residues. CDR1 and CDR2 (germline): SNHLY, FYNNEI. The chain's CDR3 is CASSFGQGNGYTF. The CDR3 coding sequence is TGTGCCAGCAGTTTTGGACAGGGGAATGGCTACACCTTC.

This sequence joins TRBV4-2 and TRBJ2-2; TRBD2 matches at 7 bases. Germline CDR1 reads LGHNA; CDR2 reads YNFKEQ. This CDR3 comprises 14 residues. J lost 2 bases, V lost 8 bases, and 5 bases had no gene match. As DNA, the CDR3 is TGTGCCAGCTCCAGCGGGGTAAACACCGGGGAGCTGTTTTTT. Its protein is CASSSGVNTGELFF.

CDR3 residues: CASSVGVSGNTIYF. CDR3 nucleotides: TGTGCCAGCAGTGTGGGGGTCTCTGGAAACACCATATATTTT. This sequence joins TRBV2 and TRBJ1-3, with D perhaps TRBD1 (5 bases). The germline CDR1 and CDR2 sequences are SNHLY and FYNNEI. The CDR3 loop spans 14 amino acids. Trimming shortened V by 4 bases and J by 0 bases, and 7 bases separated the two germline ends.

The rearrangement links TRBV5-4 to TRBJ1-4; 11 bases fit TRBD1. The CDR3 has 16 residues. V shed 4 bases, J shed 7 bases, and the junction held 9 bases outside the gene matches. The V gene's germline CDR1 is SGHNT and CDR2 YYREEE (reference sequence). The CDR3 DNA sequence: TGTGCCAGCAGCCTAGGACAGGGGGCACGGGGTGAAAAACTGTTTTTT. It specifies CASSLGQGARGEKLFF.

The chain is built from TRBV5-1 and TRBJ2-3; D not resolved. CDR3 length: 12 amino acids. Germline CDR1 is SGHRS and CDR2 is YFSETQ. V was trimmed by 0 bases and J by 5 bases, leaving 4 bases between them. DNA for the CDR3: TGCGCCAGCAGCTTGGGAGGAGATACGCAGTATTTT. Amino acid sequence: CASSLGGDTQYF.

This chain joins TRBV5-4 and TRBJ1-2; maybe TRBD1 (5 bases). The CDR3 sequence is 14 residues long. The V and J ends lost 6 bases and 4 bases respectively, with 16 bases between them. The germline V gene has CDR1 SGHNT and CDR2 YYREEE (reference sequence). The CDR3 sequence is CASTLAGELYGYTF. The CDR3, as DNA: TGTGCCAGCACCCTGGCGGGGGAACTCTATGGCTACACCTTC.

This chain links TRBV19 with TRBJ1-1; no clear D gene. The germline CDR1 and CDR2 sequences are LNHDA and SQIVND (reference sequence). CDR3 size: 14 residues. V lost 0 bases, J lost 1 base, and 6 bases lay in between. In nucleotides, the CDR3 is TGTGCCAGTAGTATAGATGTGTCGAACACTGAAGCTTTCTTT. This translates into CASSIDVSNTEAFF.

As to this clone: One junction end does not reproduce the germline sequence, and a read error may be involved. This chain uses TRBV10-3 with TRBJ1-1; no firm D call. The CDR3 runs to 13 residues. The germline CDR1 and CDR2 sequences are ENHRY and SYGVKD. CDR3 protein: CVISDGGRTEAFF. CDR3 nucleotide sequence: TGTGTCATCAGTGATGGAGGGCGGACTGAAGCTTTCTTT.

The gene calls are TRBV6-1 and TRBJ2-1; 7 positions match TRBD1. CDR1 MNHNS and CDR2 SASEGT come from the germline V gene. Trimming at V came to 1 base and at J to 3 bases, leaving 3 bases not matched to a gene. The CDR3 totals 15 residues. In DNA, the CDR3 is TGTGCCAGCAGTGAAGTTCAGGGGGACTACAATGAGCAGTTCTTC. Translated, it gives CASSEVQGDYNEQFF.

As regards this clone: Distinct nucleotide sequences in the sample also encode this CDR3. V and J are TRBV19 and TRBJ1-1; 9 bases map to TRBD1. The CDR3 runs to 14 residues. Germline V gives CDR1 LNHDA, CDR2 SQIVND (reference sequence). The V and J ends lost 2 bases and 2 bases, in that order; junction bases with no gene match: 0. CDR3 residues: CASSITGGNTEAFF. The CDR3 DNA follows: TGTGCCAGTAGTATAACAGGGGGCAACACTGAAGCTTTCTTT.

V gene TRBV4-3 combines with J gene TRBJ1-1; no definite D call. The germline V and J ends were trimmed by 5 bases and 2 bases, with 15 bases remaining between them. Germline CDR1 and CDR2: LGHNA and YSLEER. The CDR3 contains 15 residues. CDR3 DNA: TGCGCCAGCAGCTCAGTAGCCCAGGCCAACACTGAAGCTTTCTTT. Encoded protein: CASSSVAQANTEAFF.

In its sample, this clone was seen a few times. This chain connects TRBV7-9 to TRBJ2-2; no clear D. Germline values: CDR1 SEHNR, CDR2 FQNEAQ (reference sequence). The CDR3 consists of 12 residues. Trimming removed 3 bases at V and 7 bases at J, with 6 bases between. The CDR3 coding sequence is TGTGCCAGCAGCTTTGCGAACGGGGAGCTGTTTTTT. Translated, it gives CASSFANGELFF.

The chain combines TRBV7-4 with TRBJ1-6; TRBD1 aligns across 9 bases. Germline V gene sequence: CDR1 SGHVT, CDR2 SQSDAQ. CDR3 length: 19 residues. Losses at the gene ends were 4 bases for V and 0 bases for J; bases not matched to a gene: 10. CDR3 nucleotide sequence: TGTGCCAGCAGCTCCTCCGAGGGGACAGGGAGCTCCTATAATTCACCCCTCCACTTT. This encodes CASSSSEGTGSSYNSPLHF.

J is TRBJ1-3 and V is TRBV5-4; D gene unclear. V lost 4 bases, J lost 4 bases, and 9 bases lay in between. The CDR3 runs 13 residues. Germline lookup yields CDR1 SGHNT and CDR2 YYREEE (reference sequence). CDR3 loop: CASSGVGGNTIYF. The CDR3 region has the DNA TGTGCCAGCAGCGGGGTGGGAGGAAACACCATATATTTT.

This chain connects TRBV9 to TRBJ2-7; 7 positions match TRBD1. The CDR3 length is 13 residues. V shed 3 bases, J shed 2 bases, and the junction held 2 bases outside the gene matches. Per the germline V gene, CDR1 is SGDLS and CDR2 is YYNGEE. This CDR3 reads CASSAQGTYEQYF. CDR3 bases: TGTGCCAGCAGCGCACAGGGGACCTACGAGCAGTACTTC.

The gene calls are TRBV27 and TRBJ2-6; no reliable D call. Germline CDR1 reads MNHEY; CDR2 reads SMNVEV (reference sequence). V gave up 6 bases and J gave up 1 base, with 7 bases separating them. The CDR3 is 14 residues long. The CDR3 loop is CASRLMSGANVLTF. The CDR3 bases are TGTGCCAGCAGACTGATGTCTGGGGCCAACGTCCTGACTTTC.